Shown below are 23 T cell receptor beta chains from a single sample sequenced in a study of a mutant IDH1 vaccine in newly diagnosed glioma. These receptors are not linked to any known antigen. Time point reported: week 35, safety follow-up. Vaccination used 300 ug of mutant IDH1 20-mer peptide per dose, with topical imiquimod. Sequencing used immunoSEQ multiplex PCR; TCRdb keeps in-frame clones, though not all of them. The sample contains about 50,000 clones, around 78% of which appear only once. The sequences come from PBMCs, collected from a glioma patient whose treatment included an IDH1 peptide vaccine. Every receptor here comes from a man aged 35-49 years with glioma.

This rearrangement joins TRBV7-8 to TRBJ1-2; D might be TRBD1 (6 bases). The germline V and J ends were trimmed by 4 bases and 0 bases, with 15 bases remaining between them. There are 16 residues in the CDR3. Germline V lookup: CDR1 SGHVS, CDR2 FQNEAQ. The CDR3 is CASSSHRTEANYGYTF. The CDR3 DNA reads TGTGCCAGCAGCTCACACCGGACAGAGGCTAACTATGGCTACACCTTC.

The chain's CDR3 is CASSDDSPYEQYF. The CDR3 region has the DNA TGTGCCAGCAGTGATGACAGCCCCTACGAGCAGTACTTC. The V call is TRBV6-1, the J call TRBJ2-7; the D gene is possibly TRBD1 (5 bases). V shed 3 bases and J shed 2 bases, with 8 bases lying between them. Germline lookup yields CDR1 MNHNS and CDR2 SASEGT. There are 13 residues in the CDR3.

The V and J genes are TRBV19 and TRBJ2-3; TRBD1 or TRBD2 may be the D gene (5 bases each). V lost 5 bases to trimming and J lost 6 bases, with 18 bases between them. The CDR3 has 15 amino acids. From germline, CDR1 is LNHDA and CDR2 SQIVND (reference sequence). CDR3 region: CASSPGTGVRDTQYF. As DNA, the CDR3 is TGTGCCAGTAGTCCCGGGACCGGAGTGAGGGATACGCAGTATTTT. Drawing the rest from reference TRBV19 and TRBJ2-3, the complete variable domain is DGGITQSPKYLFRKEGQNVTLSCEQNLNHDAMYWYRQDPGQGLRLIYYSQIVNDFQKGDIAEGYSVSREKKESFPLTVTSAQKNPTAFYLCASSPGTGVRDTQYFGPGTRLTVL.

V usage is TRBV18 and J usage is TRBJ1-2, with unresolved D. Per germline, CDR1 KGHSH and CDR2 LQKENI. The CDR3 runs to 12 residues. Trimming pared 2 bases from V and 3 bases from J, leaving 4 bases between. The CDR3 nucleotides read TGTGCCAGCTCACCAACGGACTATGGCTACACCTTC. Protein sequence: CASSPTDYGYTF.

This clone was counted a single time. In DNA, the CDR3 is TGTGCCAGCAGCGTAGACAGGGAGCCCTACAATGAGCAGTTCTTC. Its translation: CASSVDREPYNEQFF. The J gene is TRBJ2-1, the V gene TRBV9; weak D call: TRBD1 (6 bases). The CDR3 spans 15 residues. CDR1 and CDR2 (germline): SGDLS, YYNGEE. V was clipped by 0 bases and J by 2 bases, with 9 bases between them.

The rearrangement uses TRBV5-5 and TRBJ2-7, with D perhaps matching TRBD1 (6 bases). This CDR3 is built from 13 residues. V dropped 3 bases and J dropped 6 bases, with 13 bases sitting between them. CDR1 and CDR2 from the germline V gene are SGHKS and YYEKEE (reference sequence). The CDR3 sequence is CASSWDKRSEQYF. CDR3 in DNA: TGTGCCAGCAGCTGGGACAAGAGGTCCGAGCAGTACTTC.

The V and J genes are TRBV14 and TRBJ2-2, with 7 bases fitting TRBD1. The CDR3 is made up of 16 amino acids. Germline V gives CDR1 SGHDN, CDR2 FVKESK. V shed 3 bases, J shed 4 bases, and the junction held 8 bases outside the gene matches. The CDR3 here is CASSQNRGVSTGELFF. For the CDR3, the DNA is TGTGCCAGCAGCCAGAACAGGGGAGTAAGCACCGGGGAGCTGTTTTTT.

V and J are TRBV11-2 and TRBJ2-7, with 8 bases aligning to TRBD1. Unmatched junction bases numbered 10, after V lost 5 bases and J lost 4 bases. The CDR3 runs 15 residues. Germline assignment: CDR1 SGHAT and CDR2 FQNNGV. The CDR3 loop reads CASSPDWTGRYEQYV. CDR3 nucleotides: TGTGCCAGCAGCCCGGACTGGACAGGGCGATACGAGCAGTACGTC.

The V and J genes are TRBV11-2 and TRBJ2-7, with a possible D match to TRBD1 (6 bases). V lost 1 base, J lost 2 bases, and 6 bases lay in between. Germline loops: CDR1 SGHAT, CDR2 FQNNGV. The CDR3 contains 13 residues. As DNA, the CDR3 is TGTGCCAGCAGCTTAGGGACAGCCTACGAGCAGTACTTC. It specifies CASSLGTAYEQYF.

The chain joins TRBV5-5 to TRBJ1-2, with D hard to call. Trimming pared 3 bases from V and 1 base from J, leaving 7 bases between. In germline, CDR1 is SGHKS, CDR2 YYEKEE (reference sequence). The CDR3 consists of 13 residues. The CDR3 is CASSSPINYGYTF. CDR3 bases: TGTGCCAGCAGCTCCCCTATTAACTATGGCTACACCTTC.

V and J are TRBV7-9 and TRBJ2-7; unclear D gene. The CDR3 length is 13 residues. The germline gives CDR1 SEHNR, CDR2 FQNEAQ (reference sequence). Trimming left V 1 base short and J 3 bases short, with 7 bases between. CDR3 in DNA: TGTGCCAGCAGCTTAGATCCCAGCTACGAGCAGTACGTC. Its translation is CASSLDPSYEQYV.

This clone was seen only a few times. This sequence joins TRBV11-2 and TRBJ2-7; D gene ambiguous. Germline V gene sequence: CDR1 SGHAT, CDR2 FQNNGV. V lost 2 bases and J 4 bases, leaving 9 bases between the germline ends. The CDR3 has 13 amino acids. CDR3: CASSLMADYEQYV. As DNA, the CDR3 is TGTGCCAGCAGCTTAATGGCTGATTACGAGCAGTACGTC.

The chain couples TRBV11-2 to TRBJ1-3; the D gene is possibly TRBD1 (5 bases). There are 14 residues in the CDR3. V was pared by 1 base and J by 2 bases, with 6 bases between. Germline lookup yields CDR1 SGHAT and CDR2 FQNNGV. In DNA form, the CDR3 reads TGTGCCAGCAGCTTAGTCAGGGCTGGAAACACCATATATTTT. Translating it yields CASSLVRAGNTIYF.

The chain carries TRBV13 and TRBJ1-2; possible D gene TRBD1, 5 bases. The CDR3 runs 15 residues. Trimming removed 5 bases from V and 6 bases from J, with 19 bases in between. Germline CDR1 PRHDT, CDR2 FYEKMQ (reference sequence). The CDR3 bases are TGTGCCAGCAGCCAAACCGCCGAGGGGATCAATGGCTACACCTTC. Translated, it gives CASSQTAEGINGYTF. The whole variable domain, remainder taken from reference TRBV13 and TRBJ1-2, is AAGVIQSPRHLIKEKRETATLKCYPIPRHDTVYWYQQGPGQDPQFLISFYEKMQSDKGSIPDRFSAQQFSDYHSELNMSSLELGDSALYFCASSQTAEGINGYTFGSGTRLTVV.

This chain uses TRBV9 with TRBJ2-3; 9 nucleotides line up with TRBD1. The CDR3 covers 16 residues. V lost 0 bases to trimming and J lost 2 bases; unmatched junction nucleotides: 4. CDR1 is SGDLS and CDR2 is YYNGEE in the germline V gene. This CDR3 is CASSVGGTGLTDTQYF. In DNA form, the CDR3 reads TGTGCCAGCAGCGTAGGCGGGACAGGGCTCACAGATACGCAGTATTTT.

This sequence joins TRBV6-1 and TRBJ2-5; 9 positions match TRBD2. Germline values: CDR1 MNHNS, CDR2 SASEGT. Trimming took 7 bases from V and 0 from J; bases not matched to a gene: 6. The CDR3 extends over 15 amino acids. In DNA form, the CDR3 reads TGTGCCAGCAATATAGCGGGAGAGTACCAAGAGACCCAGTACTTC. It translates to CASNIAGEYQETQYF.

This clone occurred a few times. J is TRBJ1-4 and V is TRBV30, with TRBD1 matching 9 bases. Germline lookup yields CDR1 GTSNPN and CDR2 SVGIG (reference sequence). This CDR3 is built from 17 residues. The V gene end was trimmed by 2 bases and the J gene end by 8 bases; junction bases not matched to a gene: 15. This chain's CDR3 is CAWSSGQGLKGTEKLFF. The DNA for the CDR3 is TGTGCCTGGAGTTCCGGACAGGGGCTGAAGGGTACGGAAAAACTGTTTTTT.

The chain uses TRBV5-1 and TRBJ2-7, with D perhaps assigned TRBD1 or TRBD2 (5 bases each). The CDR3 has 14 residues. V was cut by 4 bases and J by 9 bases, with 20 bases left in between. Germline assignment: CDR1 SGHRS and CDR2 YFSETQ. CDR3 region: CASSPGTVSRLQYF. In DNA form, the CDR3 reads TGCGCCAGCAGCCCCGGGACGGTAAGCCGATTGCAGTACTTC.

The V and J genes are TRBV11-2 and TRBJ2-2, with D unclear. The CDR3 runs 15 residues. The germline CDR1 and CDR2 sequences are SGHAT and FQNNGV. V lost 2 bases and J lost 3, with 10 bases in between. Here the CDR3 reads CASSLPPLYTGELFF. CDR3 nucleotide sequence: TGTGCCAGCAGCTTACCTCCCTTATACACCGGGGAGCTGTTTTTT.

The CDR3 coding sequence is TGTGCCAGCAGCTTATTGGACAGCTATGGCTACACCTTC. Translated: CASSLLDSYGYTF. This rearrangement joins TRBV7-2 to TRBJ1-2, with a weak D call TRBD1 (6 bases). From germline, CDR1 is SGHTA and CDR2 FQGNSA. Trimming shortened V by 2 bases and J by 4 bases, and 8 bases separated the two germline ends. This CDR3 region has 13 residues. Full variable domain (outside the CDR3, taken from reference TRBV7-2 and TRBJ1-2): GAGVSQSPSNKVTEKGKDVELRCDPISGHTALYWYRQSLGQGLEFLIYFQGNSAPDKSGLPSDRFSAERTGGSVSTLTIQRTQQEDSAVYLCASSLLDSYGYTFGSGTRLTVV.

The genes are TRBV6-4 and TRBJ2-3; 7 bases agree with TRBD1. J lost 11 bases, V lost 2 bases, and 7 bases had no gene match. The CDR3 is made up of 13 amino acids. Germline CDR1 is MRHNA and CDR2 is SNTAGT. The CDR3, as DNA: TGTGCCAGCAGTGACCGACAGGGCCTCGTGCAGTATTTT. This translates into CASSDRQGLVQYF.

The genes are TRBV6-5 and TRBJ1-2, with 7 bases identical to TRBD1. V lost 8 bases, J lost 7 bases, and 10 bases stayed unmatched. CDR3 length: 13 residues. Germline loops: CDR1 MNHEY, CDR2 SVGAGI. The DNA of the CDR3 is TGTGCCAGCCAGACCGGACAGGCAAGTGGCTACACCTTC. Protein: CASQTGQASGYTF.

This clone was found once. The genes are TRBV5-1 and TRBJ2-1, with D tentatively TRBD1 (5 bases). V lost 0 bases, J lost 3 bases, and 13 bases lay in between. CDR1 and CDR2 from the germline V gene are SGHRS and YFSETQ. The CDR3 is made up of 16 amino acids. CDR3 sequence reads: CASSLDGANIYNEQFF. CDR3 in DNA: TGCGCCAGCAGCTTGGATGGGGCCAATATCTACAATGAGCAGTTCTTC.